A single sample is the source of the 15 T cell receptor beta chains below, sequenced in a study of blood T cells in healthy people across ages. It was with a sample-barcoded 5' primer and a J-beta primer mix that a second PCR of roughly 6 to 11 cycles was run. TCRdb re-analysed the 5' RACE reads in MiXCR, keeping a single row per CDR3 protein. The sample yields roughly 1,000,000 distinct CDR3 sequences, almost 25% seen once. The same sample was also studied in work on T cells of mothers and their children.

Material for sequencing was blood. The receptors were sampled from a girl aged 2-10 years in good health.

This clonotype was seen many times. The rearrangement uses TRBV4-1 and TRBJ2-7; D gene unclear. The germline V gene has CDR1 MGHRA and CDR2 YSYEKL. There are 13 residues in the CDR3. V gave up 1 base and J gave up 3 bases, with 7 bases separating them. CDR3 sequence reads: CASSQVGSYEQYF. The CDR3 DNA sequence: TGCGCCAGCAGCCAAGTCGGCAGCTACGAGCAGTACTTC.

Regarding this clonotype: Mismatch with germline at one junction end may stem from a read error. This rearrangement joins TRBV9 to TRBJ1-6; weak D call: TRBD1 (6 bases). Looked up from germline, CDR1 is SGDLS and CDR2 is YYNGEE. CDR3 length: 14 amino acids. CDR3 protein: CASSVGTETSPLHF. The CDR3 nucleotides are TGTGCCAGCAGCGTAGGGACAGAAACTTCACCTCTCCACTTT.

CDR3 sequence: CASSIRAGGGAETQYF. The CDR3 DNA sequence: TGTGCCAGCAGTATTAGAGCGGGGGGTGGTGCAGAGACCCAGTACTTC. The rearrangement uses TRBV12-3 or TRBV12-4 and TRBJ2-5, with 9 bases lining up with TRBD2. Trimming cost V 5 bases and J 4 bases; bases outside gene matches: 11. CDR3 length: 16 amino acids.

This clonotype has more than one count but fewer than ten. J is TRBJ2-3 and V is TRBV29-1, with D uncertain. V was shortened by 1 base and J by 6 bases, with 8 bases between the two germline ends. The germline V gene has CDR1 SQVTM and CDR2 ANQGSEA. The CDR3 extends over 12 amino acids. In DNA form, the CDR3 reads TGCAGCGTTGAAGGTTGGGCGGATACGCAGTATTTT. Translating gives CSVEGWADTQYF.

The gene calls are TRBV11-3 and TRBJ2-3, with D possibly matching TRBD2 (6 bases). Germline values: CDR1 SGHNT, CDR2 YENEEA. Trimming removed 5 bases from V and 2 bases from J, with 14 bases in between. CDR3 length: 15 residues. CDR3 residues: CASSRRDLTTDTQYF. For the CDR3, the DNA is TGTGCCAGCAGCCGCCGGGACTTAACCACAGATACGCAGTATTTT. Based on the CDR3 plus reference TRBV11-3 and TRBJ2-3, the full variable domain is EAGVVQSPRYKIIEKKQPVAFWCNPISGHNTLYWYLQNLGQGPELLIRYENEEAVDDSQLPKDRFSAERLKGVDSTLKIQPAELGDSAVYLCASSRRDLTTDTQYFGPGTRLTVL.

The J gene is TRBJ1-2, the V gene TRBV3-1, with D unclear. V was clipped by 5 bases and J by 4 bases, with 17 bases between them. This CDR3 spans 15 amino acids. Germline-derived CDR1 and CDR2 are LGHDT and YNNKEL (reference sequence). The DNA for the CDR3 is TGTGCCAGCAGCTATCAGACAAGCCTGATCTATGGCTACACCTTC. This translates into CASSYQTSLIYGYTF.

The J gene is TRBJ2-1, the V gene TRBV12-3 or TRBV12-4; no definite D call. This CDR3 spans 14 amino acids. Trimming took 3 bases from V and 6 from J, leaving 12 bases between them. CDR3 coding DNA: TGTGCCAGCAGTTTTCATCAGGTTTCCAATGAGCAGTTCTTC. Translating gives CASSFHQVSNEQFF.

The rearrangement joins TRBV12-3 or TRBV12-4 to TRBJ2-2; TRBD1 matches at 10 bases. This CDR3 is 18 amino acids long. The junction had 12 bases not matched to a gene; V was cut back by 1 base and J by 7 bases. CDR3 residues: CASSLVSRDRGSGGELFF. CDR3 coding DNA: TGTGCCAGCAGTTTAGTTAGCCGGGACAGGGGAAGTGGCGGGGAGCTGTTTTTT.

This clonotype was recorded a few times. The chain combines TRBV29-1 with TRBJ2-7, with D possibly called TRBD1 or TRBD2 (5 bases each). Germline CDR1 is SQVTM and CDR2 is ANQGSEA. V lost 6 bases and J lost 3, with 18 bases in between. There are 14 residues in the CDR3. The CDR3 protein is CSVGSGAGFYEQYF. Written as DNA, the CDR3 is TGCAGCGTCGGCTCCGGGGCTGGATTCTACGAGCAGTACTTC.

The chain carries TRBV9 and TRBJ1-3; maybe TRBD1 (5 bases). Trimming stripped 3 bases from V and 0 bases from J, with 10 bases between. Germline V CDR1 and CDR2: SGDLS, YYNGEE. This CDR3 has 15 residues. This CDR3 reads CASSETALSGNTIYF. The DNA of the CDR3 is TGTGCCAGCAGCGAGACAGCGCTCTCTGGAAACACCATATATTTT.

For the CDR3, the DNA is TGCGCCAGCAGCTCGGGACAGTATGGGCAAAATGAGCAGTTCTTC. It specifies CASSSGQYGQNEQFF. The J gene is TRBJ2-1, the V gene TRBV5-1; 7 nucleotides match TRBD1. The CDR3 covers 15 residues. V gave up 3 bases and J gave up 7 bases; unmatched junction bases: 10. Germline-derived CDR1 and CDR2 are SGHRS and YFSETQ. The whole variable domain, filled in from reference TRBV5-1 and TRBJ2-1, reads KAGVTQTPRYLIKTRGQQVTLSCSPISGHRSVSWYQQTPGQGLQFLFEYFSETQRNKGNFPGRFSGRQFSNSRSEMNVSTLELGDSALYLCASSSGQYGQNEQFFGPGTRLTVL.

This clonotype was found a few times. The chain recombines TRBV12-3 or TRBV12-4 with TRBJ2-5; 11 nucleotides line up with TRBD2. The DNA end lines up better with TRBJ2-1; the J call may be wrong. The CDR3 runs to 16 residues. The CDR3 region is CASSSPGLAAYNEQFF. In nucleotides, the CDR3 is TGTGCCAGCAGTTCCCCGGGACTAGCGGCCTACAATGAGCAGTTCTTC.

The chain couples TRBV6-5 to TRBJ1-2, with TRBD1 identical over 8 bases. Germline CDR1 and CDR2: MNHEY and SVGAGI. The CDR3 is 14 residues long. V lost 5 bases, J lost 8 bases, and 10 bases stayed unmatched. CDR3: CASSPGQGIRGYTF. CDR3 nucleotides: TGTGCCAGCAGTCCTGGACAGGGCATCCGGGGCTACACCTTC.

This clonotype came up a few times. The genes are TRBV27 and TRBJ1-6; D is unclear. V was shortened by 3 bases and J by 6 bases, with 9 bases between the two germline ends. The V gene's germline CDR1 is MNHEY and CDR2 SMNVEV (reference sequence). CDR3 length equals 14 residues. Written as DNA, the CDR3 is TGTGCCAGCAGTTTCCTAGAAATTAATTCACCCCTCCACTTT. Protein product: CASSFLEINSPLHF.

The chain has TRBV6-1 and TRBJ1-5; weak D call: TRBD1 (5 bases). Germline V gene data show CDR1 as MNHNS and CDR2 as SASEGT. The CDR3 loop spans 15 amino acids. V was shortened by 4 bases and J by 2 bases, with 12 bases between the two germline ends. In DNA form, the CDR3 reads TGTGCCAGCAGTGCTGAAGGAGGGGGCAATCAGCCCCAGCATTTT. It codes for CASSAEGGGNQPQHF.